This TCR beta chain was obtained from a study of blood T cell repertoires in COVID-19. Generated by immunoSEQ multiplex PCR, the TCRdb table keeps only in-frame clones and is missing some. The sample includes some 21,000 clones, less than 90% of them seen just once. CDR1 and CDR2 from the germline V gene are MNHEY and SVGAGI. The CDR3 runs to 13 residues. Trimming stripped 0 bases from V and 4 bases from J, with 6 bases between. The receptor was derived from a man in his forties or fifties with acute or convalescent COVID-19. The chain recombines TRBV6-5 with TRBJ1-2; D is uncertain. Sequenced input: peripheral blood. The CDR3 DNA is TGTGCCAGCAGTTACTCGGGCAGCTATGGCTACACCTTC. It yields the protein CASSYSGSYGYTF.